This TCR beta chain stems from a study of shared clonotypes between healthy human individuals (dated by TCRdb to 2019 to 2021). For the wider study: The cohort included three men and a couple of women between 18 and 49 years of age. Between about 0.94 and 8.9 billion PBMCs per donor were obtained by leukapheresis. To increase sequencing depth and limit assay-specific biases, different laboratories used diverse techniques to prepare libraries and sequence TCR repertoires. To estimate repertoire size and how much clonotypes are shared between individuals, the study performed deep sequencing of blood TCR repertoires from about five healthy adults. For each donor, CD4 naive and CD4 memory were each run on three plates, CD8 naive on two plates, and CD8 memory on one plate.

Donors were healthy HIV-negative adults with no recently reported acute infections or vaccinations. All donors were Caucasian adults living in Nashville, Tennessee, USA. Magnetic negative selection was used to enrich CD4+ T cells, after which naive cells were positively selected on CD45RA and the negative fraction became the memory subset. After blood collection by leukapheresis, PBMCs were isolated using Ficoll-Histopaque density gradient centrifugation and then cryopreserved in the vapor phase of liquid nitrogen. Analytical flow cytometry was used to check the purity and quantity of each magnetically sorted T cell population. Genomic DNA was isolated from every sorted fraction and measured by UV absorbance on a Nanodrop 2000c. General study outcomes and caveats: Because the study included only a small number of donors, the genetic and exposure-history diversity represented was limited. Only blood was sampled, and tissue TCR repertoires likely differ from those in blood. Across a handful of donors, roughly 5.1% of naive CD4, approximately 3.6% of naive CD8, 2% to 2.5% of memory CD4, and roughly 0.4% of memory CD8 clonotypes were shared. Estimated clonotype richness was generally larger for naive than for memory subsets. Incomplete sequencing was indicated by rarefaction of sorted-subset datasets, despite the large sequencing depth. Compared with non-shared clonotypes, the clonotypes found in all four sorted-subset donors had higher generation probabilities. Pairwise subsampling indicated that sequencing depth was expected to affect the degree of clonotype sharing among donors.

Note on this clone: Its binding antigen is unknown. No base quality information exists; no much larger clone differs at one position.

TCR CDR3 regions were amplified from genomic DNA by multiplex PCR using the deep immunoSEQ assay. For each cell subset, the extracted genomic DNA was distributed evenly across all wells of several immunoSEQ 96-well plates, and each plate served as one replicate. For sorted subsets, approximately 210 ng genomic DNA, equal to 30,000 to 35,000 T cell genomes, was loaded into each replicate PCR. Purified libraries were quantified with a Qubit 3.0 fluorometer, sized on a Bioanalyzer 2100, and re-quantified with the KAPA Library Quantification kit. Each immunoSEQ 96-well plate was sequenced on its own single-read 150-cycle Illumina NextSeq 550 flow cell. The paper's processing steps were these. Because the immunoSEQ output held only junctional sequences and lacked quality scores, the filtering could not match the filtering applied to full-length reads. Sequences were annotated with PyIR, a Python wrapper for IgBLAST v1.9, and V/J genes and CDR3 were assigned using IMGT germline references. Reads were filtered out if the reads had weak V/J assignments (E-value above 1e-6), no CDR3, stop codons, out-of-frame junctions, or ambiguous translated residues. V3J clonotypes were defined as sequences sharing an identical inferred V gene, J gene, and CDR3 amino acid sequence. Percentage overlap between repertoires was calculated by dividing the number of shared unique clonotypes by the size of the smaller repertoire. RTK rarefaction, the Chao1 estimator, and Recon v2.1 estimates of unobserved clonotypes were used to assess repertoire richness. For all TCRbeta clonotypes obtained by the gDNA method from four donors, generation probabilities were computed with OLGA. TCRdb provides this immuneACCESS table in a form limited to in-frame rearrangements. Some clones are lacking; in checked studies, under half of them reflect an unresolved V gene, and why the rest are absent is not known. D and trimming were read from the DNA, whereas the V and J calls and clone size are those reported in that table. Recorded for this sample are 1 million to 1.2 million clones; 70% to 80% of them occurred a single time. The ten most abundant clones make up over 0.8% of the sample.

The trim is 2 bases for V and 1 base for J, with a gap of 7 bases between the germline ends. The CDR3 contains 14 residues, cysteine and phenylalanine counted. Only the CDR3 DNA stays, 42 bases, in frame from base 1. CDR1 and CDR2 are read off the germline V gene (reference sequence) as MNHEY and SMNVEV. This clonotype originated in a young man in good health. Some clones in this sample may be carry-over from other donors' samples. The sample was memory CD4+ T cells from PBMCs. The cell subset or site tag for this specimen amounts to: CD45RA-negative fraction. This sequence uses TRBV27 and TRBJ2-3; the D segment could be TRBD1, given 5 matching bases. Here is the DNA: TGTGCCAGCAGTTTACAGGGTCGCACAGATACGCAGTATTTT. It encodes CASSLQGRTDTQYF.